These T cell receptor beta chains were read from a single sample in a study of shared clonotypes between healthy human individuals. Clones were sequenced by immunoSEQ multiplex PCR, and TCRdb holds only the in-frame ones, with some missing. The sample carries a few hundred thousand clones, roughly 91% recorded once. What was sequenced was memory CD8+ T cells sorted from blood. Source of these receptors: a man between 18 and 29 years old in good health. CDR3s include the opening cysteine and the closing phenylalanine or tryptophan. D genes are given only for firm matches. Where a row states a size, it is once, few, many or the class of an expanded clone; other rows omit it.

TRBJ2-3	TRBV2	TRBD2	-	TGTGCCAGCAGTGGGACTAGCGGGGTCCCCACAGATACGCAGTATTTT	CASSGTSGVPTDTQYF
TRBJ2-1	TRBV5-6	TRBD2	-	TGTGCCAGCAGCTTGCTAGCGGGTCACAATGAGCAGTTCTTC	CASSLLAGHNEQFF
TRBJ2-3	TRBV19	-	-	TGTGCCAGTAGTATATATGGGGGCTTAACAGATACGCAGTATTTT	CASSIYGGLTDTQYF
TRBJ2-7	TRBV15	-	-	TGTGCCACCAGCAGCCTTAAAGCGGGTCCAGATTCCTACGAGCAGTACTTC	CATSSLKAGPDSYEQYF
TRBJ2-1	TRBV9	-	-	TGTGCCAGCAGCGATGTAAACACCGGCAATGAGCAGTTCTTC	CASSDVNTGNEQFF
TRBJ2-3	TRBV5-4	-	-	TGTGCCAGCAGCTTGCTCGAGAGAGATACGCAGTATTTT	CASSLLERDTQYF
TRBJ1-1	TRBV7-9	TRBD1	once	TGTGCCACCCCCGGGACAGGGGACCCTATGAACACTGAAGCTTTCTTT	CATPGTGDPMNTEAFF
TRBJ1-2	TRBV27	-	-	TGTGCCAGCAGTTCCTCGGGCCTTAACTATGGCTACACCTTC	CASSSSGLNYGYTF
TRBJ2-5	TRBV11-2	-	-	TGTGCCAGCAGCTTACTGGAGACCCAGTACTTC	CASSLLETQYF
TRBJ2-3	TRBV29-1	TRBD2	many	TGCAGCGCCGGTAGCGGGGAGGCAGATACGCAGTATTTT	CSAGSGEADTQYF
TRBJ2-5	TRBV7-9	-	-	TGTGCCAGCAGCTTAGTCAGCCCAGGGTATGAGACCCAGTACTTC	CASSLVSPGYETQYF
TRBJ2-2	TRBV5-1	TRBD1	-	TGCGCCAGCAGCTTCCGGGACAGGGGGTCCGGCACCGGGGAGCTGTTTTTT	CASSFRDRGSGTGELFF
TRBJ1-5	TRBV21-1	-	-	TGTGCCAGCAGGCCCCAAGTTCCTCCGGGATTCCCTGTAGACCCGATCAATCAGCCCCAGCATTTT	CASRPQVPPGFPVDPINQPQHF
TRBJ2-5	TRBV9	-	once	TGTGCCAGCAGCGTAGGAGTCCTCCAGGGGGAGACCCAGTACTTC	CASSVGVLQGETQYF
TRBJ1-2	TRBV4-1	-	-	TGCGCCAGCAGCCAAAAACAGGGAGGGTACTATGGCTACACCTTC	CASSQKQGGYYGYTF
TRBJ1-2	TRBV27	TRBD1	once	TGTGCCAGCAGTTCCCCGGGACAGATCTATGGCTACACCTTC	CASSSPGQIYGYTF
TRBJ2-5	TRBV11-2	-	-	TGTGCCAGCAGCCTGGACACTCCAGAGACCCAGTACTTC	CASSLDTPETQYF
TRBJ2-3	TRBV29-1	-	-	TGCAGCGTTGATCGGGGGTCCACAGATACGCAGTATTTT	CSVDRGSTDTQYF
TRBJ2-1	TRBV7-3	-	-	TGTGCCAGCAGCTTAACTGCCGGGATTCACAATGAGCAGTTCTTC	CASSLTAGIHNEQFF
TRBJ1-2	TRBV6-5	-	-	TGTGCCAGCAGTTACGGGACCTACTATGGCTACACCTTC	CASSYGTYYGYTF
TRBJ2-1	TRBV4-1	-	-	TGCGCCAGCAGCCAAGAGGCGGTAGCGGCCTACAATGAGCAGTTCTTC	CASSQEAVAAYNEQFF
TRBJ2-1	TRBV27	-	few	TGTGCCAGCAGTTTATCGGGCCCTAATGAGCAGTTCTTC	CASSLSGPNEQFF
TRBJ1-1	TRBV2	-	-	TGTGCCAGCACGGGGGCCCTGGGCACTGAAGCTTTCTTT	CASTGALGTEAFF
TRBJ2-3	TRBV5-4	-	-	TGTGCCATCAATGGGGATACGCAGTATTTT	CAINGDTQYF
TRBJ2-5	TRBV6-5	TRBD1	once	TGTGCCAGCCTTGGGACAGGGGGCGCAGGCGAGACCCAGTACTTC	CASLGTGGAGETQYF
TRBJ1-2	TRBV5-1	-	-	TGCGCCAGCAGCCCCTACGGCTCTGGTGGCTACACCTTC	CASSPYGSGGYTF
TRBJ2-7	TRBV27	-	-	TGTGCCAGCAGTTTATCGGCTCAGATGGGGGCCCCCTACGAGCAGTACTTC	CASSLSAQMGAPYEQYF
TRBJ2-7	TRBV7-8	-	-	TGTGCCAGCACCAGACAAGACCGTCTCTCCTACGAGCAGTACTTC	CASTRQDRLSYEQYF
TRBJ1-6	TRBV7-9	TRBD1	once	TGTGCCAGCAGCTCCAGGGCGGACAGGGCTATACATTCACCCCTCCACTTT	CASSSRADRAIHSPLHF